This is a list of T cell receptor beta chains from one sample in a study of blood T cells in healthy people across ages. A single record per CDR3 protein comes from TCRdb applying MiXCR to the 5' RACE reads. The top ten clones hold around 11% of a sample with about 1.6 million distinct CDR3 sequences, around 35% of them seen once. The sample taken for sequencing was blood. The receptors derive from a woman between 25 and 40 years old in good health. CDR3s include the opening cysteine and the closing phenylalanine or tryptophan. A D gene is named only where the DNA matches it firmly. Some rows mark clone size as missing; the rest say once, few, many or name a class of expanded clone.

d_call: TRBD1
j_call: TRBJ2-1
v_call: TRBV9
clone_size: NA
cdr3_nt: TGTGCCAGCAGCGCTATTACGATGGACAGGGGGCGAGGGTACAATGAGCAGTTCTTC
cdr3_aa: CASSAITMDRGRGYNEQFF

d_call: NA
j_call: TRBJ2-7
v_call: TRBV11-1
clone_size: once
cdr3_nt: TGTGCCAGCAGCACCCTCCCCGACAGTGGGTATCTAGACCTAAGAGCTTACGAGCAGTACTTC
cdr3_aa: CASSTLPDSGYLDLRAYEQYF

d_call: NA
j_call: TRBJ2-1
v_call: TRBV12-3/TRBV12-4
clone_size: many
cdr3_nt: TGTGCCAGCAGTTTGCGGCTAGTTTTTGATGAGCAGTTCTTC
cdr3_aa: CASSLRLVFDEQFF

d_call: NA
j_call: TRBJ1-2
v_call: TRBV7-8
clone_size: NA
cdr3_nt: TGTGCCAGCAGCCCCCATAATGGGGGTTACTATGGCTACACCTTC
cdr3_aa: CASSPHNGGYYGYTF

d_call: NA
j_call: TRBJ2-5
v_call: TRBV27
clone_size: NA
cdr3_nt: TGTGCCAGCAGTCCCTACCTGGGTAACCAAGAGACCCAGTACTTC
cdr3_aa: CASSPYLGNQETQYF

d_call: TRBD1
j_call: TRBJ1-1
v_call: TRBV20-1
clone_size: few
cdr3_nt: TGCAGTGCTAGAGAACAGGGGGCGCGGAACACTGAAGCTTTCTTT
cdr3_aa: CSAREQGARNTEAFF

d_call: NA
j_call: TRBJ1-5
v_call: TRBV20-1
clone_size: NA
cdr3_nt: TGCAGTGCTAGGGGGGGGCAGGGTTTGGGCAATCAGCCCCAGCATTTT
cdr3_aa: CSARGGQGLGNQPQHF

d_call: NA
j_call: TRBJ1-2
v_call: TRBV5-6
clone_size: few
cdr3_nt: TGTGCTAGCAGCTTGAAAGGGAGCCATGGCTACACCTTC
cdr3_aa: CASSLKGSHGYTF

d_call: NA
j_call: TRBJ2-3
v_call: TRBV6-5
clone_size: many
cdr3_nt: TGTGCCAGCAGTTCCCTAGGCCCCGATACGCAGTATTTT
cdr3_aa: CASSSLGPDTQYF

d_call: TRBD1
j_call: TRBJ1-2
v_call: TRBV20-1
clone_size: NA
cdr3_nt: TGCAGTGCTAGAGCAGACAGGGTTGGAGGCTACACCTTC
cdr3_aa: CSARADRVGGYTF

d_call: NA
j_call: TRBJ1-5
v_call: TRBV20-1
clone_size: NA
cdr3_nt: TGCAGTGCTAGAGACTCTTTCCAGGGTGGCAATCAGCCCCAGCATTTT
cdr3_aa: CSARDSFQGGNQPQHF

d_call: NA
j_call: TRBJ2-3
v_call: TRBV6-1
clone_size: NA
cdr3_nt: TGTGCCAGCAGTGATAGAGCTCCAGATACGCAGTATTTT
cdr3_aa: CASSDRAPDTQYF

d_call: TRBD2
j_call: TRBJ2-1
v_call: TRBV4-2
clone_size: once
cdr3_nt: TGTGCCAGCAGCCAAGAGGGGGTAGCGGGAGCCTACAATGAGCAGTTCTTC
cdr3_aa: CASSQEGVAGAYNEQFF

d_call: NA
j_call: TRBJ2-3
v_call: TRBV27
clone_size: few
cdr3_nt: TGTGCCCGCAGTTTCGCCTCACTGGATACGCAGTATTTT
cdr3_aa: CARSFASLDTQYF

d_call: NA
j_call: TRBJ2-7
v_call: TRBV28
clone_size: few
cdr3_nt: TGTGCCAGCAGTTTTGAACCGGGCAGGCCTACCGAGCAGTACTTC
cdr3_aa: CASSFEPGRPTEQYF

d_call: TRBD1
j_call: TRBJ2-5
v_call: TRBV5-6
clone_size: few
cdr3_nt: TGTGCCAGCAGTACAGGGGGGCAGTACTTC
cdr3_aa: CASSTGGQYF

d_call: NA
j_call: TRBJ2-3
v_call: TRBV7-2
clone_size: NA
cdr3_nt: TGTGCCAGCAGCGTGAGTTGGGATACGCAGTATTTT
cdr3_aa: CASSVSWDTQYF